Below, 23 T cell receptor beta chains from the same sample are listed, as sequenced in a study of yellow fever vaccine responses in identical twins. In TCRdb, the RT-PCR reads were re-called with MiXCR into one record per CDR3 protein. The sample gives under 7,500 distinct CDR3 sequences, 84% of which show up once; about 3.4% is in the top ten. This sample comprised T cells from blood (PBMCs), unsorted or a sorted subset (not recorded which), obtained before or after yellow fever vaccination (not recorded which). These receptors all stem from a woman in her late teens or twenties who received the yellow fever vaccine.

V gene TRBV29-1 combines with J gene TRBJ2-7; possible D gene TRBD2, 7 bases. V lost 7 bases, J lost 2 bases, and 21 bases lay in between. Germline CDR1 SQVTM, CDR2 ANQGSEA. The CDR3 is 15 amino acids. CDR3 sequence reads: CSASDNGGGPYEQYF. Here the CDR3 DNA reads TGCAGCGCCTCAGATAATGGGGGGGGCCCCTACGAGCAGTACTTC.

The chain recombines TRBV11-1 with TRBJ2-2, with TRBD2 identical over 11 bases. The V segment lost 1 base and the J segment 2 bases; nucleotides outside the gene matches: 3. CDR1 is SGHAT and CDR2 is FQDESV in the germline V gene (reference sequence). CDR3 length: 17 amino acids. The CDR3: CASSLGGLAVNTGELFF. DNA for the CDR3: TGTGCCAGCAGCTTAGGGGGACTAGCGGTCAACACCGGGGAGCTGTTTTTT.

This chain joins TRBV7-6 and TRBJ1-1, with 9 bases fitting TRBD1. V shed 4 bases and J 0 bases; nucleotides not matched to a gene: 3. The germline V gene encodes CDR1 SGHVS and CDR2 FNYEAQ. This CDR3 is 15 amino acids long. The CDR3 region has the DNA TGTGCCAGCAGCTCCCGACAGGGGGTGAACACTGAAGCTTTCTTT. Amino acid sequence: CASSSRQGVNTEAFF.

The CDR3 coding sequence is TGCAGCGTTGAAGCAGGGCCCAGTGGGGAGCTGTTTTTT. Protein product: CSVEAGPSGELFF. The chain employs TRBV29-1 and TRBJ2-2, with TRBD1 as a possible D gene (5 bases). The CDR3 has 13 amino acids. CDR1 SQVTM and CDR2 ANQGSEA come from the germline V gene. V was shortened by 1 base and J by 8 bases, with 11 bases between the two germline ends.

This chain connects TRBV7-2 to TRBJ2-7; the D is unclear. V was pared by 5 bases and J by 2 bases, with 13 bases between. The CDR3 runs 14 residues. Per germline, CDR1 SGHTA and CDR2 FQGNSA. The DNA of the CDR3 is TGTGCCAGCAGCCATGACGACTCGCCCTACGAGCAGTACTTC. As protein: CASSHDDSPYEQYF.

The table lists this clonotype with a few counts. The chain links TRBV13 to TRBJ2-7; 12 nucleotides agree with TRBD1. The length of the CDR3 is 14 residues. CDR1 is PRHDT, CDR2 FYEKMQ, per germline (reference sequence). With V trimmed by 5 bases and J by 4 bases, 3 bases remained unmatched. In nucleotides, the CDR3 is TGTGCCAGCAGCCAGGGACAGGGGGCTTACGAGCAGTACTTC. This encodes CASSQGQGAYEQYF.

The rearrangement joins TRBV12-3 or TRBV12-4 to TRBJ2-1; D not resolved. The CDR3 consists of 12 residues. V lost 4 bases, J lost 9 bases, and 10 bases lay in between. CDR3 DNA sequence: TGTGCCAGCAGTTGGATGTTTAGTGAGCAGTTCTTC. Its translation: CASSWMFSEQFF.

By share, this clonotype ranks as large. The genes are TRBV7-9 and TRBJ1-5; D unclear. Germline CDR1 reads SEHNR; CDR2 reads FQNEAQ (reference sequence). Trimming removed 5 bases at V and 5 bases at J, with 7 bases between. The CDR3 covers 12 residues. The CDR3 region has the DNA TGTGCCAGCAGCCCGGGAGATCAGCCCCAGCATTTT. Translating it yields CASSPGDQPQHF.

The CDR3 region is CASSFAAGAYEQYF. Written as DNA, the CDR3 is TGTGCCAGCAGCTTCGCGGCTGGGGCCTACGAGCAGTACTTC. This rearrangement joins TRBV7-6 to TRBJ2-7; D gene uncertain. CDR3 length equals 14 residues. Deletions cut 3 bases from V and 2 bases from J, with 11 bases between. CDR1 SGHVS and CDR2 FNYEAQ come from the germline V gene.

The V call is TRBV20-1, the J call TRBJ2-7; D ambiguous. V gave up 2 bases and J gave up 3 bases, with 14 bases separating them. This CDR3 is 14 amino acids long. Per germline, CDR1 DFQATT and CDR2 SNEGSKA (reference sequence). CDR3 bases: TGCAGTGCTAGACCAATTAGATTTGACTACGAGCAGTACTTC. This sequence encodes CSARPIRFDYEQYF.

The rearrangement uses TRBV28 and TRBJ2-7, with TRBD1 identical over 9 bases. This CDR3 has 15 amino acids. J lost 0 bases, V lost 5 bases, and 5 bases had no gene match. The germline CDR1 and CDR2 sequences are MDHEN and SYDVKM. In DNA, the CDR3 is TGTGCCAGCAGTGGGGACAGGGTGGACTCCTACGAGCAGTACTTC. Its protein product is CASSGDRVDSYEQYF.

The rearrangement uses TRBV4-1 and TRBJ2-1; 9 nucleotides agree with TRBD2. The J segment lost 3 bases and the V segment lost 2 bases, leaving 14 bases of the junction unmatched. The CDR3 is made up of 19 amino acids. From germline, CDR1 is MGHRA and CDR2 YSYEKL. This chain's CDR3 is CASSQMRWASGDIYNEQFF. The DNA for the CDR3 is TGCGCCAGCAGCCAAATGAGGTGGGCTAGCGGGGATATCTACAATGAGCAGTTCTTC.

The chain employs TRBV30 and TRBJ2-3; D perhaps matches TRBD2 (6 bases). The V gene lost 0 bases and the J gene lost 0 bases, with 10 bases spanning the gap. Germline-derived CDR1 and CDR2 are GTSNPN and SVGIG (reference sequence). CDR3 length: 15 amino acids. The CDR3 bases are TGTGCCTGGAGTGTTTCGGGAGTCAGCACAGATACGCAGTATTTT. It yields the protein CAWSVSGVSTDTQYF.

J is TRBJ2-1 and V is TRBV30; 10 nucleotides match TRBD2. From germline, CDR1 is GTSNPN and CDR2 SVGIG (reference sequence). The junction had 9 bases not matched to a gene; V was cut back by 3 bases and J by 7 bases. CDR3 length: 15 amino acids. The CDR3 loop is CAWSLPSGSRNEQFF. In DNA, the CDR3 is TGTGCCTGGAGCCTCCCTAGCGGGAGTAGGAATGAGCAGTTCTTC.

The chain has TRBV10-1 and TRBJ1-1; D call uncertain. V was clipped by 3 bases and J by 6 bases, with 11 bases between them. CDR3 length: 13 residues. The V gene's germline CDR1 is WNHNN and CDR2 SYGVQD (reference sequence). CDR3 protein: CASSELLGAEAFF. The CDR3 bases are TGCGCCAGCAGTGAATTGCTCGGAGCTGAAGCTTTCTTT.

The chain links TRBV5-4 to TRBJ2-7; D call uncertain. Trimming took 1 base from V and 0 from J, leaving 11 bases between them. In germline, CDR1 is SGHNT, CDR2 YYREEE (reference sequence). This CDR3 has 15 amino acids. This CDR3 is CASSLPTDSSYEQYF. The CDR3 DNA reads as TGTGCCAGCAGCTTGCCGACGGATAGCTCCTACGAGCAGTACTTC.

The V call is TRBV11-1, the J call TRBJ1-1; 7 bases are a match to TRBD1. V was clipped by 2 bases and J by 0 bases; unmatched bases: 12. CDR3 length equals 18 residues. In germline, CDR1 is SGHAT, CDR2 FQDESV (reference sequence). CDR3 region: CASSLRKGGQIMNTEAFF. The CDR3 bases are TGTGCCAGCAGCTTAAGAAAAGGGGGACAGATCATGAACACTGAAGCTTTCTTT.

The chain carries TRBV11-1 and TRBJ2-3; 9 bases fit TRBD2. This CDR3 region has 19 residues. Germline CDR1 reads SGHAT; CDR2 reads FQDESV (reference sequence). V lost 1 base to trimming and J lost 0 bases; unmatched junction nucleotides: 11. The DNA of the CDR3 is TGTGCCAGCAGCTTAGAGTGGAGTAGCGGGGGCCCTAGCACAGATACGCAGTATTTT. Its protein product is CASSLEWSSGGPSTDTQYF. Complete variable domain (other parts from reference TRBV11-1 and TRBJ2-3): EAEVAQSPRYKITEKSQAVAFWCDPISGHATLYWYRQILGQGPELLVQFQDESVVDDSQLPKDRFSAERLKGVDSTLKIQPAELGDSAMYLCASSLEWSSGGPSTDTQYFGPGTRLTVL.

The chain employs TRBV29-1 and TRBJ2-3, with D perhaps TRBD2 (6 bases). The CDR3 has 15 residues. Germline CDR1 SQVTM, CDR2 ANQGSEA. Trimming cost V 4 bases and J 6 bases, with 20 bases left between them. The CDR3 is CSVVGGLLPGDTQYF. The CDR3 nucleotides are TGCAGCGTTGTTGGGGGACTCCTCCCTGGGGATACGCAGTATTTT.

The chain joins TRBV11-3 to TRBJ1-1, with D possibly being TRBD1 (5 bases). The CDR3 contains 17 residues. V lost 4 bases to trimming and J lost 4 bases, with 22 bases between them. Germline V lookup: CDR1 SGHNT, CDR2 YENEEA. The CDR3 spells CASSSVVMSGQGTEAFF. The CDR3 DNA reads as TGTGCCAGCAGCTCCGTGGTGATGAGCGGGCAGGGCACTGAAGCTTTCTTT.

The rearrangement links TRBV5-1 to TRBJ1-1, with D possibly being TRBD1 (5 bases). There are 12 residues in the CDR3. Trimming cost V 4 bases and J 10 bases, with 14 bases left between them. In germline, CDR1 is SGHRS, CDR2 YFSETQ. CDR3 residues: CASSREGVGAFF. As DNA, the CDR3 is TGCGCCAGCAGCCGGGAAGGGGTCGGAGCTTTCTTT.

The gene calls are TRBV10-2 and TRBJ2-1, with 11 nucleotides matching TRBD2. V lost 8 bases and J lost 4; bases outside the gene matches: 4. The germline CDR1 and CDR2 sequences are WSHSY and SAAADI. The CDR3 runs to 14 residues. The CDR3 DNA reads TGCGCCAGCGTCGGGACTAGCGGTTACAATGAGCAGTTCTTC. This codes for CASVGTSGYNEQFF.

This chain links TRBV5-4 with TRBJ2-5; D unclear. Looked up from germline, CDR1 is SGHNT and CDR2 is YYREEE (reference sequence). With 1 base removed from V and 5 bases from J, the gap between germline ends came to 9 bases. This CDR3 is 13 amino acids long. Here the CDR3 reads CASSLNYKETQYF. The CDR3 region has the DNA TGTGCCAGCAGCTTGAACTATAAGGAGACCCAGTACTTC. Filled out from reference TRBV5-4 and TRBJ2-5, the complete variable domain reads ETGVTQSPTHLIKTRGQQVTLRCSSQSGHNTVSWYQQALGQGPQFIFQYYREEENGRGNFPPRFSGLQFPNYSSELNVNALELDDSALYLCASSLNYKETQYFGPGTRLLVL.